What follows is one T cell receptor (beta chain) and its context. What it binds is unknown. Each TRB amplification used about 250-550 ng of genomic DNA from blood. Germline V gene data show CDR1 as SGHDT and CDR2 as YYEEEE. V was shortened by 0 bases and J by 0 bases, with 9 bases between the two germline ends. The CDR3 runs to 15 residues. The data stem from a study of T and B cells in COVID-19 patients. Study results and caveats: CD4+, regulatory T cell, CD8+ and sorted SARS-CoV-2-responsive or tetramer+ T cells were not yet sequenced. Patients with COVID-19 reportedly showed strongly skewed T cell receptor beta variable and joining gene usage.

BIOMED2 TRB-A/B primer pools were used in multiplex TRB PCR. TCRdb used MiXCR to reprocess the multiplex PCR reads, holding one entry per CDR3 protein. The data contain about 11,000 distinct CDR3 sequences, 33% of them seen just once; the ten biggest clones take up roughly a sixth. Sequencing was done on a sample of blood. The receptor was isolated from a human donor with active COVID-19. The rearrangement links TRBV5-6 to TRBJ1-1; the D is unclear. DNA for the CDR3: TGTGCCAGCAGCTTGGCGGGAATTATGAACACTGAAGCTTTCTTT. It specifies CASSLAGIMNTEAFF.